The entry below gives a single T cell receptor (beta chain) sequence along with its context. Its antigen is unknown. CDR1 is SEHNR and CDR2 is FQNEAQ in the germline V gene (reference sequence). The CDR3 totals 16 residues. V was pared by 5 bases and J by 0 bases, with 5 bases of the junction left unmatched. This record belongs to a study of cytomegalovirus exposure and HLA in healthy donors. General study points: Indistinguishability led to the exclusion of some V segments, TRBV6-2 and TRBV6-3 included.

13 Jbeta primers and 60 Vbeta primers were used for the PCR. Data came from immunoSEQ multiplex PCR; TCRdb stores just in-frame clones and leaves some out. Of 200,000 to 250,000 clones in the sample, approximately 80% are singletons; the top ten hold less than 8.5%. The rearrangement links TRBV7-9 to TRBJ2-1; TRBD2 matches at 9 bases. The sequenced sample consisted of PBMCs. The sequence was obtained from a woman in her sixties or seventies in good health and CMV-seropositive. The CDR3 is CASSPFSGSSYNEQFF. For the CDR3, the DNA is TGTGCCAGCAGCCCTTTTAGCGGGAGCTCCTACAATGAGCAGTTCTTC.